A selection of T cell receptor beta chains follows, all from one sample in a study of cytomegalovirus exposure and HLA in healthy donors. TCRdb's copy holds only in-frame clones and misses some; the assay was immunoSEQ multiplex PCR. The top ten hold 0.24% of the sample, which has about 250,000 clones, approximately 84% seen once. Sequencing input: PBMCs. The receptors stem from a girl aged 2 to 10 in good health and CMV-seronegative. The CDR3 runs from the conserved cysteine through the conserved F or W. The D gene is left open where the match is weak. Clone size is shown for a subset of rows, as once, few, many or a class of expanded clone.

>TRBV7-9|NA|TRBJ1-1|NA
TGTGCCAGCAGCTTCCGGACAGATATGATGAACACTGAAGCTTTCTTT
CASSFRTDMMNTEAFF
>TRBV11-2|NA|TRBJ1-4|NA
TGTGCCAGCAGCTTAGGCCAGGGTGGACCTACAACTAATGAAAAACTGTTTTTT
CASSLGQGGPTTNEKLFF
>TRBV9|TRBD2|TRBJ2-3|NA
TGTGCCAGCAGCGTAACCCCGACTAGCGGGGGAGATACGCAGTATTTT
CASSVTPTSGGDTQYF
>TRBV5-1|NA|TRBJ1-1|NA
TGCGCCAGCAGCCTAACAGGGTTGAACACTGAAGCTTTCTTT
CASSLTGLNTEAFF
>TRBV5-4|TRBD2|TRBJ2-6|NA
TGTGCCAGCAGCTTATTAGCGGGGGCCCTCTCTGGGGCCAACGTCCTGACTTTC
CASSLLAGALSGANVLTF
>TRBV6-5|TRBD1|TRBJ2-3|NA
TGTGCCAGCACACGCGACAGGGGCACAGATACGCAGTATTTT
CASTRDRGTDTQYF
>TRBV2|TRBD1|TRBJ2-5|NA
TGTGCCAGCAGCGGGACAGGGGGCGCCGGGAAAGAGACCCAGTACTTC
CASSGTGGAGKETQYF
>TRBV7-9|NA|TRBJ1-3|NA
TGTGCCAGCAGCCAAGACAGGAACTCTGGAAACACCATATATTTT
CASSQDRNSGNTIYF
>TRBV27|TRBD1|TRBJ2-4|NA
TGTGCCAGCAGTTTCACAGGGGTGGCCAAAAACATTCAGTACTTC
CASSFTGVAKNIQYF
>TRBV15|TRBD2|TRBJ2-7|once
TGTGCCACCAGCAGAGACCCGGGACTATACGAGCAGTACTTC
CATSRDPGLYEQYF
>TRBV5-5|NA|TRBJ1-2|NA
TGTGCCAGCAGCTTGGGTGGCGGCTATGGCTACACCTTC
CASSLGGGYGYTF
>TRBV7-9|NA|TRBJ2-1|NA
TGTGCCAGCAGCCAAACCCCTACCGGCTCCTACAATGAGCAGTTCTTC
CASSQTPTGSYNEQFF
>TRBV4-2|TRBD1|TRBJ2-7|NA
TGTGCCAGCAGCCAGGAATCGGGACAGGGCTACGAGCAGTACTTC
CASSQESGQGYEQYF
>TRBV27|NA|TRBJ1-5|few
TGTGCCAGTGGGGCGGGATATCAGCCCCAGCATTTT
CASGAGYQPQHF
>TRBV19|NA|TRBJ1-5|NA
TGTGCCAGTAGTATAGATATTAAGGGGAGCAATCAGCCCCAGCATTTT
CASSIDIKGSNQPQHF
>TRBV29-1|NA|TRBJ1-4|few
TGCAGCGTTGAAGGCTTATCGGGAAAACTGTTTTTT
CSVEGLSGKLFF
>TRBV4-1|NA|TRBJ2-5|NA
TGCGCCAGCAGCCCCCCGGCGGGGCCCCGGACCCAGTACTTC
CASSPPAGPRTQYF
>TRBV7-2|NA|TRBJ1-3|NA
TGTGCCAGCAGCTTTGGCAGGTTCTCTGGAAACACCATATATTTT
CASSFGRFSGNTIYF
>TRBV18|NA|TRBJ1-3|NA
TGTGCCAGCTTCCTGGACAGAACTGGAAACACCATATATTTT
CASFLDRTGNTIYF
>TRBV6-5|NA|TRBJ2-2|NA
TGTGCCAGCACCTCCGCCGGGGTGTCCACCGGGGAGCTGTTTTTT
CASTSAGVSTGELFF